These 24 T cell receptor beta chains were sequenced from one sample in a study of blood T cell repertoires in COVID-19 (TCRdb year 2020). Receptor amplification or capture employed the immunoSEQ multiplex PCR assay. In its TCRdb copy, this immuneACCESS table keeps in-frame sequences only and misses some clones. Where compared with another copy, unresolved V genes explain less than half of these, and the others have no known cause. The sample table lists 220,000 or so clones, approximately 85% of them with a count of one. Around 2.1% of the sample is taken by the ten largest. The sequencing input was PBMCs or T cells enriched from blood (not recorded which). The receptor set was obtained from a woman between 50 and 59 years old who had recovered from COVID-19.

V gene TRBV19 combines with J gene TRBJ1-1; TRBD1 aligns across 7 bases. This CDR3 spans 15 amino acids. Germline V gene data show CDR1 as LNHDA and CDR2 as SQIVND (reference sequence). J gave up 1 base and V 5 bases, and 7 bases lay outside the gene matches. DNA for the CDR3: TGTGCCAGTAGTGTACAGGGGCGCGGGAACACTGAAGCTTTCTTT. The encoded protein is CASSVQGRGNTEAFF.

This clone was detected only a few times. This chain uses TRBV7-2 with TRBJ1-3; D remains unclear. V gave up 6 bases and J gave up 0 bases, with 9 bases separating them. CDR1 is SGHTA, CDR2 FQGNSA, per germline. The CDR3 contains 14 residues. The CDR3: CASRSPSSGNTIYF. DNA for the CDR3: TGTGCCAGCAGGTCCCCGAGCTCTGGAAACACCATATATTTT.

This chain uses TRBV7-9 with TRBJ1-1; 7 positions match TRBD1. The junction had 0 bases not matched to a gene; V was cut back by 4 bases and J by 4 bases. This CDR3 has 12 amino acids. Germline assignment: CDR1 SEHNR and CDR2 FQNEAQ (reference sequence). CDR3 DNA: TGTGCCAGCAGCTGGGACAGCACTGAAGCTTTCTTT. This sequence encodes CASSWDSTEAFF.

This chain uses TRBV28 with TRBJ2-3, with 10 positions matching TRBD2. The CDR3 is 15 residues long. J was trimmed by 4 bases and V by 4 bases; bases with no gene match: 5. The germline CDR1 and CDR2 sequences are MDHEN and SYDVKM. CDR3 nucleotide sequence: TGTGCCAGCAGTTGGAGCGGGAGGGGCGCAGATACGCAGTATTTT. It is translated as CASSWSGRGADTQYF.

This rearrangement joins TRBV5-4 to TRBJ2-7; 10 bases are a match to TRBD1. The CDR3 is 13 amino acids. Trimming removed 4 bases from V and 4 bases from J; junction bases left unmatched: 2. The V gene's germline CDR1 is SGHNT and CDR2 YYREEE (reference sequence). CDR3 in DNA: TGTGCCAGCAGCGGGGACAGGGGTTACGAGCAGTACTTC. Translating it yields CASSGDRGYEQYF.

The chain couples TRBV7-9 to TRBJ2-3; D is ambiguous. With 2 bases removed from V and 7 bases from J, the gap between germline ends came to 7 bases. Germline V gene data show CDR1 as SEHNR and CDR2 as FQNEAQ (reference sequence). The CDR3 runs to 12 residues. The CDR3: CASSLSGNTQYF. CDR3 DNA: TGTGCCAGCAGCTTATCGGGTAATACGCAGTATTTT. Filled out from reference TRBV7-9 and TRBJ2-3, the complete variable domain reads DTGVSQNPRHKITKRGQNVTFRCDPISEHNRLYWYRQTLGQGPEFLTYFQNEAQLEKSRLLSDRFSAERPKGSFSTLEIQRTEQGDSAMYLCASSLSGNTQYFGPGTRLTVL.

DNA of the CDR3: TGTGCCAGCAGCACGACAGGACAGGGTTCGATGACTGAAGCTTTCTTT. This gives the protein CASSTTGQGSMTEAFF. This rearrangement joins TRBV7-9 to TRBJ1-1; 8 nucleotides match TRBD1. CDR1 is SEHNR, CDR2 FQNEAQ, per germline (reference sequence). The junction had 13 bases not matched to a gene; V was cut back by 5 bases and J by 5 bases. The CDR3 sequence is 16 residues long.

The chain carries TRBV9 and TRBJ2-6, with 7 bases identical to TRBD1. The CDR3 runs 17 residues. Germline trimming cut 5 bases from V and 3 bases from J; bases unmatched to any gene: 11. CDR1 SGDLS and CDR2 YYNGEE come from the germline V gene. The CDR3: CASSRVSTGVGANVLTF. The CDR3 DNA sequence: TGTGCCAGCAGTCGCGTATCCACAGGGGTTGGGGCCAACGTCCTGACTTTC.

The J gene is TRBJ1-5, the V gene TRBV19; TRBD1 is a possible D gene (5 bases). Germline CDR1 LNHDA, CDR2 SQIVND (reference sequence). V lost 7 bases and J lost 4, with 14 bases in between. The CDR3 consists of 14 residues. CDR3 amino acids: CASNDGGGNQPQHF. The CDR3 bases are TGTGCCAGTAATGATGGGGGGGGTAATCAGCCCCAGCATTTT. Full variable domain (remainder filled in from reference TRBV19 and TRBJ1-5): DGGITQSPKYLFRKEGQNVTLSCEQNLNHDAMYWYRQDPGQGLRLIYYSQIVNDFQKGDIAEGYSVSREKKESFPLTVTSAQKNPTAFYLCASNDGGGNQPQHFGDGTRLSIL.

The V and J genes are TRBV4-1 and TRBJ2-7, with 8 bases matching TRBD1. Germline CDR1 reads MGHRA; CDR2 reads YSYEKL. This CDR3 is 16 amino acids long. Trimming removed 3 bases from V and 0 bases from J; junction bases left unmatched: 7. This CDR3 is CASSQVRDRSSYEQYF. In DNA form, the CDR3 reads TGCGCCAGCAGCCAGGTGCGGGACAGGTCCTCCTACGAGCAGTACTTC.

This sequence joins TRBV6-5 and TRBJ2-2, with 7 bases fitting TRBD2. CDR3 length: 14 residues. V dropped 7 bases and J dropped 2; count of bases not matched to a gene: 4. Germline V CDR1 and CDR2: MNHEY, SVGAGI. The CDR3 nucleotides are TGTGCCAGCATCGGGGGGACCAACACCGGGGAGCTGTTTTTT. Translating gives CASIGGTNTGELFF.

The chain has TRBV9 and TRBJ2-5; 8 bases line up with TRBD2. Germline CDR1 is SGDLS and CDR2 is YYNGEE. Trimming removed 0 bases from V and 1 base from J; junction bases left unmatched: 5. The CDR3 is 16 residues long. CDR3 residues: CASSVGAAGAQETQYF. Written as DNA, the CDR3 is TGTGCCAGCAGCGTAGGCGCAGCGGGGGCCCAAGAGACCCAGTACTTC.

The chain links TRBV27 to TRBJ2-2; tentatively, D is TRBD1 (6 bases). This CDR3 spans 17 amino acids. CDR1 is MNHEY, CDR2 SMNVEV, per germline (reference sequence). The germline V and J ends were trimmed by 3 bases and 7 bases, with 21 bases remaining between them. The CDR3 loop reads CASSFSPTGRGSGELFF. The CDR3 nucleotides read TGTGCCAGCAGTTTTTCCCCAACAGGGAGAGGAAGCGGGGAGCTGTTTTTT.

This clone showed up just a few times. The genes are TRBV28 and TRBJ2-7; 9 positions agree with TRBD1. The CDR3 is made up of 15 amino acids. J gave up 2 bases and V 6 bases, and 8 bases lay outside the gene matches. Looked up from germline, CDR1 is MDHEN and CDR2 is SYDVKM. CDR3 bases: TGTGCCAGCAGGCAAACTTACAGGGGGCCCTACGAGCAGTACTTC. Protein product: CASRQTYRGPYEQYF. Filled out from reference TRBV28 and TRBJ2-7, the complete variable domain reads DVKVTQSSRYLVKRTGEKVFLECVQDMDHENMFWYRQDPGLGLRLIYFSYDVKMKEKGDIPEGYSVSREKKERFSLILESASTNQTSMYLCASRQTYRGPYEQYFGPGTRLTVT.

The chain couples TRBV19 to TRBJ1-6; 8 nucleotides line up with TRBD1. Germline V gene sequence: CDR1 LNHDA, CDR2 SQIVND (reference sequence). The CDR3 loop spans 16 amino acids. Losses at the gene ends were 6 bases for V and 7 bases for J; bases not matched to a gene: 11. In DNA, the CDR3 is TGTGCCAGTAGCGGGCGGACAGGGACTGGGAATTCACCCCTCCACTTT. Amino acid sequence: CASSGRTGTGNSPLHF.

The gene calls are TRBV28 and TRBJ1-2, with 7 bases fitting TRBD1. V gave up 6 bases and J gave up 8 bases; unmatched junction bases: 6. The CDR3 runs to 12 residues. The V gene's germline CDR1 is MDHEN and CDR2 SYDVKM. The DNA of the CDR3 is TGTGCCAGCAGCGACAGGGTTTACGGCTACACCTTC. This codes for CASSDRVYGYTF.

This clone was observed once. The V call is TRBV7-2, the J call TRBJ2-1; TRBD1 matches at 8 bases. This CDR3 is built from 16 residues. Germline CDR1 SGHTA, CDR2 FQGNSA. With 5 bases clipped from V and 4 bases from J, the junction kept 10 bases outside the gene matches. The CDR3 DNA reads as TGTGCCAGCAGCCCAGAACCAGGGGGCGCTTACAATGAGCAGTTCTTC. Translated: CASSPEPGGAYNEQFF.

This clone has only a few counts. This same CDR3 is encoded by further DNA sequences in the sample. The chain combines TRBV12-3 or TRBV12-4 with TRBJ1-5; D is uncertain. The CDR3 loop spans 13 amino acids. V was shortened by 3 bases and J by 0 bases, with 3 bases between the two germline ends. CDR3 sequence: CASSFHSNQPQHF. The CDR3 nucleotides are TGTGCCAGCAGTTTCCATAGCAATCAGCCCCAGCATTTT.

The CDR3 nucleotides are TGTGCCAGCAGTTACGGACAGGGGGCTTCACCCCTCCACTTT. Translated: CASSYGQGASPLHF. The chain uses TRBV6-2 or TRBV6-3 and TRBJ1-6; TRBD1 aligns across 11 bases. The J segment lost 9 bases and the V segment lost 2 bases, leaving 0 bases of the junction unmatched. Germline V gene sequence: CDR1 MNHEY, CDR2 SVGEGT. The CDR3 is 14 amino acids.

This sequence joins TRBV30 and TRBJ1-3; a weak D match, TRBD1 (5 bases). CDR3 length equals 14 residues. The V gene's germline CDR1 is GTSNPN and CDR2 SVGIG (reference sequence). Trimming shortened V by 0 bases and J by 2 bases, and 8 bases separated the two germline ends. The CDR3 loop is CAWSVGGTGNTIYF. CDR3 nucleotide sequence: TGTGCCTGGAGTGTGGGGGGGACTGGAAACACCATATATTTT.

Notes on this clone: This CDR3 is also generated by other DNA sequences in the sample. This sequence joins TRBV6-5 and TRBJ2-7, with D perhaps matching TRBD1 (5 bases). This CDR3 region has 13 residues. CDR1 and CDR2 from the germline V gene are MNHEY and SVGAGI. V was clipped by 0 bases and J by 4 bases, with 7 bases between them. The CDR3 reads CASSYSRQYEQYF. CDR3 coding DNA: TGTGCCAGCAGTTACTCCAGACAGTACGAGCAGTACTTC.

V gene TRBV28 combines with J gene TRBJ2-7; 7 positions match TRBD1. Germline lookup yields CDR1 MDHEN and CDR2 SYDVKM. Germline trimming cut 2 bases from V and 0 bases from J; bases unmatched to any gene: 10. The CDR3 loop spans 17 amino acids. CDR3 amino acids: CASSLTLRDSSSYEQYF. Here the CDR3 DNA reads TGTGCCAGCAGTTTAACATTACGGGACAGTAGCTCCTACGAGCAGTACTTC.

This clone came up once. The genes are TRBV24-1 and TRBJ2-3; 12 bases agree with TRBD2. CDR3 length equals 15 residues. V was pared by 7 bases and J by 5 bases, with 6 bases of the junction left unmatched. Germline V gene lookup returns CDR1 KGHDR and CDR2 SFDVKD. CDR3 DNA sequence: TGTGCCACCAGCGCTAGCGGGAGGGCCATAGATACGCAGTATTTT. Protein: CATSASGRAIDTQYF.

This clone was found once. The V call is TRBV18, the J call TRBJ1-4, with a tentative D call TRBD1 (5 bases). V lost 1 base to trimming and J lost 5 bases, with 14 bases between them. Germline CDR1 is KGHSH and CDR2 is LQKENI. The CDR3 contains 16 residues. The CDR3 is CASSPQGRGDNEKLFF. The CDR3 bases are TGTGCCAGCTCACCACAGGGGAGGGGAGACAATGAAAAACTGTTTTTT.